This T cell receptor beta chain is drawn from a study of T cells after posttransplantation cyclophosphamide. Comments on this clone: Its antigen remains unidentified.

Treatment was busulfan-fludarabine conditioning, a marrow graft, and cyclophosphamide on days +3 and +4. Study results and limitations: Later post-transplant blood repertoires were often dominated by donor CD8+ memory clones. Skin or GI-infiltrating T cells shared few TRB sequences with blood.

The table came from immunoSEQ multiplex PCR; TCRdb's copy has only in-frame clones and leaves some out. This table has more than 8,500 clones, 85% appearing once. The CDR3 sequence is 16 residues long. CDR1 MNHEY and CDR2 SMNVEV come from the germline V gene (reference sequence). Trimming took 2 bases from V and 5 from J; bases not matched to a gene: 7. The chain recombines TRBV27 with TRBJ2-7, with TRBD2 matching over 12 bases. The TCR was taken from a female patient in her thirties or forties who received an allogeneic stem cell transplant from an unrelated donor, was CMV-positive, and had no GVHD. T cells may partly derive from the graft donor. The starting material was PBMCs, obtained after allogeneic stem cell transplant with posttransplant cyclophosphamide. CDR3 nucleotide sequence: TGTGCCAGCAGTTTACTAGCGGGGGGGCCGGCCCACGAGCAGTACTTC. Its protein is CASSLLAGGPAHEQYF.